The clone carrying this T cell receptor beta chain came up many times. The antigen is unknown. This specimen comes from a study of regulatory T cells in long-lasting Graves disease. Study information: Antithyroid drugs had been taken under 3 months by newly diagnosed Graves' patients.

Sample time point: newly diagnosed GD, antithyroid drugs for less than 3 months. There was RNA extracted from PBMCs, and the TCR library was made from it. Study-wide results and limits: With persistent disease, TRBV28, TRBJ1-2 and TRBJ2-5 were the favored segments. Comparison showed that persistent patients shared more public clonotypes (under 3,000) than new patients (around 1,000).

Both iRepertoire HTBI primers and Arm-PCR of CDR3 regions were used to build the TCR beta libraries. TCRdb recomputed calls from the multiplex PCR reads with MiXCR, one row per CDR3 protein. This sample carries about 560,000 distinct CDR3 sequences, more than 15% of them seen once, and the ten largest clones take more than 10%. V gave up 0 bases and J gave up 3 bases, with 9 bases separating them. Germline V gives CDR1 GTSNPN, CDR2 SVGIG (reference sequence). CDR3 length: 13 residues. The sample also formed part of further work on T cells in Graves' hyperthyroidism and ophthalmopathy. That work adds: Patients were excluded because of uncontrolled infection, other autoimmune disease, pregnancy or lactation.

The chain combines TRBV30 with TRBJ2-7, with D possibly TRBD1 on 6 matching bases. This sequence originates from a man aged 18 to 29 with Graves disease. The sample consisted of peripheral blood mononuclear cells (PBMCs), taken at new diagnosis, from a patient treated with antithyroid drugs. The CDR3 loop is CAWSVGGRYEQYF. CDR3 nucleotide sequence: TGTGCCTGGAGTGTAGGGGGACGCTACGAGCAGTACTTC.